This TCR beta chain was documented in a study of human T cells and chemical hapten exposure. About the research overall: DPC at 0.01% went onto the upper back in patch tests, read at 6 days. Findings and caveats of the study: Large CDR3 similarity clusters arose significantly more often from expanded TCRs than from controls. The donors suffered from alopecia, so their immune response may not match that of healthy people.

V lost 7 bases to trimming and J lost 3 bases; unmatched junction nucleotides: 11. This CDR3 region has 16 residues. There are many counts of this clonotype. Antigen unknown. Time point here: pre-sensitization, week 0. Documented treatment: therapeutic diphenylcyclopropenone sensitization with weekly scalp DPC. Library preparation tagged each individual cDNA molecule with a unique molecular identifier. TCRdb reanalysed the RACE reads using MiXCR and keeps one entry per CDR3 protein. The sample consists of around 380,000 distinct CDR3 sequences, around 5% of them appearing once. Sample: whole blood, taken in connection with sensitization to the hapten diphenylcyclopropenone (DPC). This receptor was taken from a woman aged 18-29 years with alopecia areata. Some clones in this sample may be carry-over from other donors' samples. The chain carries TRBV12-3 or TRBV12-4 and TRBJ2-7; TRBD1 matches 11 bases. The CDR3 is CASTSTRTGGFYEQYF. Here the CDR3 DNA reads TGTGCCAGCACTTCAACTAGGACAGGGGGCTTCTACGAGCAGTACTTC.